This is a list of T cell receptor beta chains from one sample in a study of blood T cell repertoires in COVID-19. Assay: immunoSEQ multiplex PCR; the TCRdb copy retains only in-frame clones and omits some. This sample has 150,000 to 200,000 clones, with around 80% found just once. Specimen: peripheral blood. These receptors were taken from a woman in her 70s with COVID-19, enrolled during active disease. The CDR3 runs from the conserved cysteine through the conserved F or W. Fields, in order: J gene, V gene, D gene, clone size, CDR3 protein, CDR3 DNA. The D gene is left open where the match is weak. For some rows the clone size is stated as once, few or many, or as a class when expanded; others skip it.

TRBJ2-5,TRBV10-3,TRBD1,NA,CAIGDRKETQYF,TGTGCCATAGGGGACAGGAAGGAGACCCAGTACTTC
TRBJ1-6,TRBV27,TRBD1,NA,CASSFRGPNSPLHF,TGTGCCAGCAGTTTCAGGGGGCCGAATTCACCCCTCCACTTT
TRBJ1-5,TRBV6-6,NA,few,CASSSTLGGYQPQHF,TGTGCCAGCAGCTCTACACTTGGGGGGTATCAGCCCCAGCATTTT
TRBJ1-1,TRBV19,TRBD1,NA,CASSLDRDTEAFF,TGTGCCAGTAGCCTCGACAGGGACACTGAAGCTTTCTTT
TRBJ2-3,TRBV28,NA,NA,CASSSPFPREERDTQYF,TGTGCCAGCAGCTCACCGTTTCCGCGGGAAGAGCGGGATACGCAGTATTTT
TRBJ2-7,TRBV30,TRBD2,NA,CAWSRIAGAYEQYF,TGTGCCTGGAGTCGAATAGCGGGGGCCTACGAGCAGTACTTC
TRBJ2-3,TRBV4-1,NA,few,CASSQDLRGSTDTQYF,TGCGCCAGCAGCCAAGATCTTCGCGGAAGCACAGATACGCAGTATTTT
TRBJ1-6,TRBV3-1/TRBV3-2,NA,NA,CASSPLDSLNSPLHF,TGTGCCAGCAGCCCACTGGACAGCTTAAATTCACCCCTCCACTTT
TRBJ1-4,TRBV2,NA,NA,CASRKRQGYEKLFF,TGTGCCAGCAGGAAGAGGCAGGGTTATGAAAAACTGTTTTTT
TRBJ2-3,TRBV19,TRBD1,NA,CASSVRDSHTDTQYF,TGTGCCAGTAGTGTTCGGGACAGCCACACAGATACGCAGTATTTT
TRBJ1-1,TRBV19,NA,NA,CASSMTLRAEAFF,TGTGCCAGTAGTATGACCCTACGGGCTGAAGCTTTCTTT
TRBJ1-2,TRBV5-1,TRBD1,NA,CASSLSPGQGVGGYTF,TGCGCCAGCAGCTTGTCTCCGGGGCAGGGGGTCGGTGGCTACACCTTC
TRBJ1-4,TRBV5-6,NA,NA,CASSVRAYDEKLFF,TGTGCCAGCAGCGTCAGGGCTTACGATGAAAAACTGTTTTTT
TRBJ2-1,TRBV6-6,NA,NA,CASKRSQAGNRDEQFF,TGTGCCAGCAAAAGAAGCCAGGCCGGGAACAGGGATGAGCAGTTCTTC
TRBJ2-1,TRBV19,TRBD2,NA,CATRLAGSPNEQFF,TGTGCCACACGACTAGCGGGATCCCCCAATGAGCAGTTCTTC
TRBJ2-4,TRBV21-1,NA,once,CASSNPLLAAVQGIQYF,TGTGCCAGCAGCAACCCTCTCTTAGCGGCGGTGCAGGGCATTCAGTACTTC
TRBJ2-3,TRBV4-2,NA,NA,CASNLVAGDISDTQYF,TGTGCCAGCAATTTGGTCGCGGGGGACATTTCAGATACGCAGTATTTT
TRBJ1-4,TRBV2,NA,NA,CASMAEINEKLFF,TGTGCCAGCATGGCGGAGATCAATGAAAAACTGTTTTTT
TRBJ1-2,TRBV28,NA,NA,CASRRQGRANYGYTF,TGTGCCAGCAGACGCCAGGGGCGGGCTAACTATGGCTACACCTTC
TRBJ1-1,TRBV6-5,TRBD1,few,CASSSRGVGTEAFF,TGTGCCAGCAGTTCCAGGGGGGTAGGCACTGAAGCTTTCTTT
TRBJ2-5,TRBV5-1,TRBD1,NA,CASSTGTGFVETQYF,TGCGCCAGCTCCACCGGGACAGGGTTCGTTGAGACCCAGTACTTC
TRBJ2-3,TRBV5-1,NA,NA,CASSLDGGRTDTQYF,TGCGCCAGCAGCTTAGACGGGGGGCGCACAGATACGCAGTATTTT
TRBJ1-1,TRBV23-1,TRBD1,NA,CASPQTGVNTEAFF,TGCGCCAGCCCCCAGACAGGGGTGAACACTGAAGCTTTCTTT
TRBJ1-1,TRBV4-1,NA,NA,CASSRPPNTEAFF,TGCGCCAGCAGCCGGCCTCCGAACACTGAAGCTTTCTTT
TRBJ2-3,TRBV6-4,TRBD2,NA,CASSPLAGTGTDTQYF,TGTGCCAGCAGTCCACTAGCGGGAACAGGCACAGATACGCAGTATTTT
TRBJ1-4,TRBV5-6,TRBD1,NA,CASSLFGGQYHNEKLFF,TGTGCCAGCAGCCTCTTTGGGGGACAGTACCATAATGAAAAACTGTTTTTT
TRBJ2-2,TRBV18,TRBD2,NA,CASSPFATSGSLAGELFF,TGTGCCAGCTCACCTTTTGCCACTAGCGGGAGCCTTGCCGGGGAGCTGTTTTTT
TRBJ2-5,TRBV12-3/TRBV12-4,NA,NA,CASSQKETQYF,TGTGCCAGCAGTCAAAAAGAGACCCAGTACTTC
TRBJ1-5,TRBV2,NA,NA,CASSEATGEPQHF,TGTGCCAGCAGTGAAGCTACAGGCGAGCCCCAGCATTTT
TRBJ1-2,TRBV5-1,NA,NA,CASSLSQGQLVGYTF,TGCGCCAGCAGCTTAAGTCAGGGCCAGCTCGTTGGCTACACCTTC
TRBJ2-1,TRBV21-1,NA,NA,CATRTGGDEQFF,TGTGCCACGCGGACAGGGGGAGATGAGCAGTTCTTC
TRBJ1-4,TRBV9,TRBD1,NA,CASSASGTGVEKLFF,TGTGCCAGCAGCGCCTCCGGGACAGGGGTTGAAAAACTGTTTTTT
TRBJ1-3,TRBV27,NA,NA,CASSFGGGNTIYF,TGTGCCAGCAGTTTCGGGGGAGGAAACACCATATATTTT
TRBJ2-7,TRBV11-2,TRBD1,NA,CASSKGQGVTVYEQYF,TGTGCCAGCAGCAAGGGACAGGGGGTAACAGTCTACGAGCAGTACTTC
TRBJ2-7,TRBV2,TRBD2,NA,CASSGTSGAYEQYF,TGTGCCAGCAGTGGGACTAGCGGCGCCTACGAGCAGTACTTC
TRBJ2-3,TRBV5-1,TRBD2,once,CASSPTSGGSTDTQYF,TGCGCCAGCAGCCCGACTAGCGGGGGGTCCACAGATACGCAGTATTTT
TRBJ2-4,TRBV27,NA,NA,CASSSAKNIQYF,TGTGCCAGCAGCTCAGCCAAAAACATTCAGTACTTC
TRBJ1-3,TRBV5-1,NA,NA,CASSLGASGNTIYF,TGCGCCAGCAGCTTGGGGGCCTCTGGAAACACCATATATTTT
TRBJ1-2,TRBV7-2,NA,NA,CASSFRGDYGYTF,TGTGCCAGCAGCTTCCGAGGAGACTATGGCTACACCTTC
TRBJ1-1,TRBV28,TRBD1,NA,CASRPRDRYTEAFF,TGTGCCAGCAGACCCCGGGACAGGTACACTGAAGCTTTCTTT
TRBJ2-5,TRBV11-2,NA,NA,CASSLYPGETQYF,TGTGCCAGCAGCTTATACCCGGGGGAGACCCAGTACTTC
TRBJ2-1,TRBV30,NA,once,CAWSVRNRVSYNEQFF,TGTGCCTGGAGCGTACGGAACCGGGTCTCCTACAATGAGCAGTTCTTC
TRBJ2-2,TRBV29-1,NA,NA,CSVDRRPNTGELFF,TGCAGCGTTGACCGGAGACCGAACACCGGGGAGCTGTTTTTT
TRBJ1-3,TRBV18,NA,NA,CASSPITLGTGAGNTIYF,TGTGCCAGCTCACCGATAACATTGGGGACGGGAGCTGGAAACACCATATATTTT
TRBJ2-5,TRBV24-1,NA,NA,CATSDFTGQETQYF,TGTGCCACCAGTGATTTTACAGGGCAAGAGACCCAGTACTTC
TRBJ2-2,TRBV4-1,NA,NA,CASSQVSPNTGELFF,TGCGCCAGCAGCCAAGTATCCCCCAACACCGGGGAGCTGTTTTTT
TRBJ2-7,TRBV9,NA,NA,CASSAGGQAVHEQYF,TGTGCCAGCAGCGCGGGGGGACAGGCAGTCCACGAGCAGTACTTC
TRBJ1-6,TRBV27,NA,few,CASSYLLNSPLHF,TGTGCCAGCAGTTATCTGTTAAATTCACCCCTCCACTTT
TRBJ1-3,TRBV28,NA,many,CASRPAGNTIYF,TGTGCCAGCAGACCGGCTGGAAACACCATATATTTT
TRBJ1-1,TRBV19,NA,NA,CASSVIPGGHLF,TGTGCCAGTAGTGTTATCCCGGGCGGACACCTATTT
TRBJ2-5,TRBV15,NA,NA,CATWAGGETQYF,TGTGCCACCTGGGCGGGTGGAGAGACCCAGTACTTC
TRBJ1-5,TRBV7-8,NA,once,CASSLHGSNQPQHF,TGTGCCAGCAGCTTACACGGGAGCAATCAGCCCCAGCATTTT
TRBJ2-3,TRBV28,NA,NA,CASSFVGGRTDTQYF,TGTGCCAGCAGTTTTGTGGGAGGCCGCACAGATACGCAGTATTTT
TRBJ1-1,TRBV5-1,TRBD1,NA,CASSSGGIYSEAFF,TGCGCCAGCAGCTCAGGGGGGATTTACTCGGAAGCTTTCTTT
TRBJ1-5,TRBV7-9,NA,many,CASSHNQPQHF,TGTGCCAGCAGCCACAATCAGCCCCAGCATTTT
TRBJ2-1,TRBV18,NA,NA,CASSPSAGSDEQFF,TGTGCCAGCTCACCGAGCGCAGGGTCCGATGAGCAGTTCTTC
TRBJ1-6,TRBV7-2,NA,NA,CASSPRSSGALHF,TGTGCCAGCAGCCCTCGCAGCTCCGGGGCCCTCCACTTT